Each of the 19 T cell receptor beta chains below was sequenced from the same sample in a study of T cells in Graves' hyperthyroidism and ophthalmopathy. From RNA transcripts, TCR beta CDR3 regions were amplified. The HTBI primer set was used in a first-round RT-PCR of the TCR CDR3. A single record per CDR3 protein comes from TCRdb applying MiXCR to the multiplex PCR reads. The sample holds about 360,000 distinct CDR3 sequences, over 10% seen once. The specimen was blood. The receptors were sampled from a woman under 30 with Graves' hyperthyroidism.

This clonotype was picked up many times. The J gene is TRBJ2-1, the V gene TRBV12-3 or TRBV12-4, with TRBD2 identical over 10 bases. Losses at the gene ends were 6 bases for V and 5 bases for J; bases not matched to a gene: 4. This CDR3 contains 14 residues. CDR3 in amino acids: CASSPGLADNEQFF. The DNA for the CDR3 is TGTGCCAGCAGCCCCGGACTAGCGGACAATGAGCAGTTCTTC.

This clonotype has a handful of counts. The V gene is TRBV4-2, the J gene TRBJ2-3; TRBD2 is a possible D gene (6 bases). V lost 0 bases, J lost 3 bases, and 19 bases lay in between. In germline, CDR1 is LGHNA, CDR2 YNFKEQ. This CDR3 contains 18 residues. CDR3 DNA: TGTGCCAGCAGCCAAGATGTATTATGGGCAGGAGGGACAGATACGCAGTATTTT. This translates into CASSQDVLWAGGTDTQYF.

The chain has TRBV28 and TRBJ2-7, with 8 bases fitting TRBD2. This CDR3 has 13 residues. Germline V gene lookup returns CDR1 MDHEN and CDR2 SYDVKM. Trimming took 6 bases from V and 6 from J; bases not matched to a gene: 7. CDR3 in DNA: TGTGCCAGCAGGGGCGGGGGGCAGGGCGAGCAGTACTTC. Protein sequence: CASRGGGQGEQYF.

The CDR3 reads CAISESGDTQYF. CDR3 sequence (DNA): TGTGCCATCAGTGAGTCGGGTGATACGCAGTATTTT. The rearrangement links TRBV10-3 to TRBJ2-3; unclear D gene. The CDR3 consists of 12 residues. Germline V lookup: CDR1 ENHRY, CDR2 SYGVKD. The V and J ends lost 0 bases and 6 bases respectively, with 4 bases between them.

The chain employs TRBV18 and TRBJ2-6; D is uncertain. CDR3 length: 17 residues. Per the germline V gene, CDR1 is KGHSH and CDR2 is LQKENI. V lost 7 bases and J lost 1, with 17 bases in between. The DNA of the CDR3 is TGTGCCAGCTTACCGGTCGCCCCCGGGTCTGGGGCCAACGTCCTGACTTTC. It translates to CASLPVAPGSGANVLTF.

The chain employs TRBV19 and TRBJ2-7, with D uncertain. Germline V gene data show CDR1 as LNHDA and CDR2 as SQIVND (reference sequence). This CDR3 contains 17 residues. V gave up 3 bases and J gave up 2 bases, with 20 bases separating them. The CDR3 DNA is TGTGCCAGTAGTATTCTATTCGGCGATACTAAGGCCTACGAGCAGTACTTC. This encodes CASSILFGDTKAYEQYF.

V and J are TRBV28 and TRBJ1-5; no reliable D call. V lost 6 bases and J 7 bases, leaving 25 bases between the germline ends. CDR1 and CDR2 (germline): MDHEN, SYDVKM. The CDR3 extends over 17 amino acids. The CDR3 DNA is TGTGCCAGCAGCTACTCCCGCCGGGTCCCCAAAGAGCAGCCCCAGCATTTT. Translation gives CASSYSRRVPKEQPQHF.

The chain employs TRBV27 and TRBJ2-3; D unresolved. Trimming pared 3 bases from V and 1 base from J, leaving 17 bases between. Germline V gene data show CDR1 as MNHEY and CDR2 as SMNVEV (reference sequence). The CDR3 totals 17 residues. The CDR3 nucleotides read TGTGCCAGCAGTTTTGACGTCTGGAGTCTGGGCACAGATACGCAGTATTTT. Translation gives CASSFDVWSLGTDTQYF.

This clonotype showed up many times. J is TRBJ2-7 and V is TRBV10-3; the D gene could be TRBD1 or TRBD2 (5 bases each). The germline V and J ends were trimmed by 4 bases and 7 bases, with 17 bases remaining between them. CDR3 size: 14 residues. From germline, CDR1 is ENHRY and CDR2 SYGVKD. Here the CDR3 reads CAISGTRDLSEQYF. DNA for the CDR3: TGTGCCATCAGTGGAACCCGGGACCTATCAGAGCAGTACTTC.

In regard to this clonotype: This could be a read error, since a much larger clone is one nucleotide away. This rearrangement joins TRBV20-1 to TRBJ1-1; no definite D call. This CDR3 comprises 12 residues. Germline V gene data show CDR1 as DFQATT and CDR2 as SNEGSKA (reference sequence). Trimming removed 7 bases at V and 3 bases at J, with 12 bases between. The CDR3, as DNA: TGCAGTGTTAGCAGGATCGACACTGAAGCTTTCTTT. It encodes CSVSRIDTEAFF.

This clonotype has a count of ten or more. The chain links TRBV29-1 to TRBJ2-3, with 10 bases that match TRBD2. The CDR3 contains 14 residues. The V gene end was trimmed by 7 bases and the J gene end by 3 bases; junction bases not matched to a gene: 7. Per the germline V gene, CDR1 is SQVTM and CDR2 is ANQGSEA. CDR3 in DNA: TGCAGCGCCGAAACGACTAGCGGGACAGATACGCAGTATTTT. Protein: CSAETTSGTDTQYF.

This clonotype was detected only a few times. The chain recombines TRBV28 with TRBJ2-5, with TRBD2 as a possible D gene (5 bases). The V gene's germline CDR1 is MDHEN and CDR2 SYDVKM. V dropped 6 bases and J dropped 7 bases, with 18 bases sitting between them. The CDR3 sequence is 14 residues long. The CDR3 loop reads CASSLLSEGGTQYF. Here the CDR3 DNA reads TGTGCCAGCAGCCTTCTTTCCGAAGGAGGGACCCAGTACTTC.

This clonotype has at least ten counts. V usage is TRBV12-3 or TRBV12-4 and J usage is TRBJ1-2, with 7 bases identical to TRBD1. The J segment lost 4 bases and the V segment lost 5 bases, leaving 10 bases of the junction unmatched. The CDR3 spans 15 residues. CDR3: CASSTGQAFIYGYTF. In DNA form, the CDR3 reads TGTGCCAGCAGTACAGGACAGGCCTTTATCTATGGCTACACCTTC.

A few counts support this clonotype. A much larger clone differs from this one at a single base, so this may be a read error. The chain links TRBV28 to TRBJ1-2; no definite D call. Germline CDR1 reads MDHEN; CDR2 reads SYDVKM. The CDR3 covers 11 residues. The CDR3 nucleotides read TGTGCCAGCGGGTCAGCCTATGACTACACCTTC. Its protein product is CASGSAYDYTF.

This clonotype was observed at least ten times. The DNA of the CDR3 is TGTGCCAGCAGTTTAACGGGGGGCGCATTCAGCAATCAGCCCCAGCATTTT. Its translation: CASSLTGGAFSNQPQHF. The V gene is TRBV27, the J gene TRBJ1-5, with D perhaps TRBD1 (6 bases). This CDR3 comprises 17 residues. Per the germline V gene, CDR1 is MNHEY and CDR2 is SMNVEV (reference sequence). Deletions cut 2 bases from V and 1 base from J, with 15 bases between.

This clonotype occurred many times. The chain employs TRBV5-5 and TRBJ2-3; possible D gene TRBD1, 6 bases. V was clipped by 0 bases and J by 7 bases, with 27 bases between them. This CDR3 has 19 amino acids. Germline loops: CDR1 SGHKS, CDR2 YYEKEE (reference sequence). The CDR3 spells CASSLARESYRDIKHTQYF. The CDR3 bases are TGTGCCAGCAGCTTGGCAAGGGAGAGTTACCGGGACATCAAACATACGCAGTATTTT. Using reference TRBV5-5 and TRBJ2-3 for the parts outside the CDR3, the full variable domain is DAGVTQSPTHLIKTRGQQVTLRCSPISGHKSVSWYQQVLGQGPQFIFQYYEKEERGRGNFPDRFSARQFPNYSSELNVNALLLGDSALYLCASSLARESYRDIKHTQYFGPGTRLTVL.

The chain links TRBV28 to TRBJ1-2, with D possibly being TRBD1 (5 bases). With 7 bases removed from V and 4 bases from J, the gap between germline ends came to 19 bases. CDR1 and CDR2 from the germline V gene are MDHEN and SYDVKM. This CDR3 is built from 15 residues. The CDR3 region is CASTTPGRELYGYTF. The CDR3 DNA follows: TGTGCCAGCACTACCCCGGGCAGGGAACTCTATGGCTACACCTTC.

This clonotype was recorded a few times. This rearrangement joins TRBV20-1 to TRBJ1-2; no reliable D call. The CDR3 totals 11 residues. Germline V gene data show CDR1 as DFQATT and CDR2 as SNEGSKA (reference sequence). The CDR3 protein is CRAPANYGYTF. The DNA of the CDR3 is TGCAGGGCCCCCGCTAACTATGGCTACACCTTC.

This clonotype showed up many times. The J gene is TRBJ1-2, the V gene TRBV7-9; a weak D match, TRBD1 (5 bases). Per germline, CDR1 SEHNR and CDR2 FQNEAQ (reference sequence). CDR3 length equals 14 residues. The V end was cut by 6 bases, the J end by 6 bases, with 17 bases between. Here the CDR3 reads CASSQQTEGNGYTF. CDR3 coding DNA: TGTGCCAGCAGTCAGCAGACCGAGGGGAATGGCTACACCTTC.